This T cell receptor beta chain was captured by sequencing in a study of shared clonotypes between healthy human individuals. Both subsets, CD45RA+ naive and CD45RA-negative memory, were split from the CD4+ cells. The deep-level immunoSEQ assay was used. Profiling relied on immunoSEQ multiplex PCR, and the TCRdb table lists in-frame clones only, not all of them. This table has 1.6 million or so clones, around 98.5% appearing once. The length of the CDR3 is 13 residues. CDR1 is MNHEY and CDR2 is SMNVEV in the germline V gene (reference sequence). V was cut by 5 bases and J by 8 bases, with 12 bases left in between.

The V call is TRBV27, the J call TRBJ2-2; perhaps TRBD2 as D (6 bases). Material for sequencing was naive CD4+ T cells sorted from blood. Documented subset: CD45RA+ positively selected. The clonotype originates from a man aged 30-40 years in good health. In DNA form, the CDR3 reads TGTGCCAGCAGTGCTGGGGGGAAGGGGGAGCTGTTTTTT. It yields the protein CASSAGGKGELFF.